The 9 T cell receptor beta chains below all came from one sample that was sequenced in a study of cytomegalovirus exposure and HLA in healthy donors. Amplification used 60 Vbeta primers and 13 Jbeta primers. TCRdb keeps only in-frame clones here, not all; method: immunoSEQ multiplex PCR. This repertoire shows approximately 180,000 clones, more than 65% found once; its top ten account for 1.5% to 2%. Sequencing was done on a sample of PBMCs. The receptors stem from a woman younger than 45 in good health and CMV-seronegative.

The rearrangement joins TRBV5-1 to TRBJ1-2, with TRBD1 matching 9 bases. V lost 6 bases and J lost 7; bases outside the gene matches: 10. The germline V gene has CDR1 SGHRS and CDR2 YFSETQ. The length of the CDR3 is 14 residues. The CDR3 DNA follows: TGCGCCAGCAAACTGGACAGGGGACGGGGTGGCTACACCTTC. This codes for CASKLDRGRGGYTF.

The V gene is TRBV6-1, the J gene TRBJ2-7; D is undetermined. The CDR3 covers 12 residues. Germline assignment: CDR1 MNHNS and CDR2 SASEGT. V shed 5 bases and J shed 0 bases, with 5 bases lying between them. CDR3 sequence: CASSFLSYEQYF. The DNA for the CDR3 is TGTGCCAGCAGTTTCCTCTCCTACGAGCAGTACTTC.

The chain combines TRBV19 with TRBJ1-5; D ambiguous. Germline CDR1 reads LNHDA; CDR2 reads SQIVND (reference sequence). This CDR3 spans 14 amino acids. V lost 5 bases and J 5 bases, leaving 13 bases between the germline ends. CDR3 in DNA: TGTGCCAGTAGTGCCCAGAATGTGTATCAGCCCCAGCATTTT. This gives the protein CASSAQNVYQPQHF.

A word on this clone: Germline is not matched at one junction end, which may reflect a read error. The rearrangement uses TRBV7-7 and TRBJ2-1; 13 bases are a match to TRBD2. CDR1 is SSHAT and CDR2 is FNYEAQ in the germline V gene (reference sequence). The CDR3 totals 14 residues. The CDR3 nucleotides read TGTGCTAGCAGCCGGACTAGCGGGAGCCATGAGCAGTTCTTC. It codes for CASSRTSGSHEQFF.

The chain links TRBV14 to TRBJ1-5; D unclear. The length of the CDR3 is 13 residues. Deletions cut 6 bases from V and 0 bases from J, with 6 bases between. CDR1 is SGHDN and CDR2 is FVKESK in the germline V gene. In DNA form, the CDR3 reads TGTGCCAGCAGAGCTGATAGCAATCAGCCCCAGCATTTT. Its translation: CASRADSNQPQHF.

This clone was found a few times. V gene TRBV5-1 combines with J gene TRBJ2-7, with D possibly matching TRBD2 (6 bases). The CDR3 is 15 amino acids. Germline-derived CDR1 and CDR2 are SGHRS and YFSETQ. The ends were cut back, 0 bases at V and 3 bases at J, with 13 bases in the middle. CDR3 DNA sequence: TGCGCCAGCAGCTTGGGGCCGGGGGAAAACTACGAGCAGTACTTC. Amino acid sequence: CASSLGPGENYEQYF. The variable domain in full, completed from reference TRBV5-1 and TRBJ2-7, reads KAGVTQTPRYLIKTRGQQVTLSCSPISGHRSVSWYQQTPGQGLQFLFEYFSETQRNKGNFPGRFSGRQFSNSRSEMNVSTLELGDSALYLCASSLGPGENYEQYFGPGTRLTVT.

This chain links TRBV14 with TRBJ1-1; D is unresolved. The CDR3 consists of 15 residues. Germline V lookup: CDR1 SGHDN, CDR2 FVKESK. V dropped 0 bases and J dropped 5 bases, with 13 bases sitting between them. The CDR3 is CASSQDFGVWTEAFF. For the CDR3, the DNA is TGTGCCAGCAGCCAAGATTTTGGAGTGTGGACTGAAGCTTTCTTT.

This clone occurred a few times. This chain links TRBV19 with TRBJ1-5; D is perhaps TRBD1 (6 bases). Germline CDR1 reads LNHDA; CDR2 reads SQIVND (reference sequence). Trimming took off 5 bases at V and 7 bases at J, with 9 bases between the two ends. CDR3 length: 12 residues. The CDR3 nucleotides are TGTGCCAGTAGTGTTAGGGGGCAGCCCCAGCATTTT. Translation: CASSVRGQPQHF.

The chain employs TRBV27 and TRBJ2-7, with D perhaps matching TRBD1 (5 bases). V dropped 5 bases and J dropped 3 bases, with 14 bases sitting between them. The CDR3 runs 14 residues. Germline CDR1 is MNHEY and CDR2 is SMNVEV (reference sequence). In DNA, the CDR3 is TGTGCCAGCAGTAACAGGAACCCCTACTACGAGCAGTACTTC. Its protein product is CASSNRNPYYEQYF.